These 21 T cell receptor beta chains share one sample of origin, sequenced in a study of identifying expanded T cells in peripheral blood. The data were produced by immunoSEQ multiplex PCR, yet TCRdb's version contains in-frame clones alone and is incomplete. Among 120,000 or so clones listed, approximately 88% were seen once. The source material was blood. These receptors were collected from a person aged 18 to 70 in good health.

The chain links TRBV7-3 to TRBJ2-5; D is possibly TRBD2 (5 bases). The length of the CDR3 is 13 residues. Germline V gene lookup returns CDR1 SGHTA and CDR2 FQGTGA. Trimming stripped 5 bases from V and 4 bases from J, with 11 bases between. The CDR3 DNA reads TGTGCCAGCAGCGGAGGAGGTCGAGAGACCCAGTACTTC. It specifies CASSGGGRETQYF.

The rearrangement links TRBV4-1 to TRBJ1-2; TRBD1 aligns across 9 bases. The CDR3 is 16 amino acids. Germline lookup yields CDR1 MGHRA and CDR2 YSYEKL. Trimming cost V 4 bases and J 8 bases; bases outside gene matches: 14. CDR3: CASSPQGQGKFLGYTF. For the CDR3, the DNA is TGCGCCAGCAGCCCCCAGGGACAGGGAAAGTTCTTGGGCTACACCTTC.

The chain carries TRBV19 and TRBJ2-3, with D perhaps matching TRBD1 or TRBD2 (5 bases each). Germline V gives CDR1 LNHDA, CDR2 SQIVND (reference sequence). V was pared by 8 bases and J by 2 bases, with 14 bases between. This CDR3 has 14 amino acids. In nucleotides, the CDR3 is TGTGCCAGTTGGGACCGACGTAACACAGATACGCAGTATTTT. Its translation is CASWDRRNTDTQYF.

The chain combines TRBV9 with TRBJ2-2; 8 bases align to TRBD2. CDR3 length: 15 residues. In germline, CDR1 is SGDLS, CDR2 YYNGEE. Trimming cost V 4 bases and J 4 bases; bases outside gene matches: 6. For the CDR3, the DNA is TGTGCCAGCAGCCCCGGGGGGGCCGTCACCGGGGAGCTGTTTTTT. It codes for CASSPGGAVTGELFF.

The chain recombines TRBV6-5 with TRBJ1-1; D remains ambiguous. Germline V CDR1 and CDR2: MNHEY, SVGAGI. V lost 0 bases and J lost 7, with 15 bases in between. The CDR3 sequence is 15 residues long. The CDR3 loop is CASSYSRAQTLEAFF. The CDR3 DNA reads TGTGCCAGCAGTTACTCGAGGGCACAGACACTTGAAGCTTTCTTT.

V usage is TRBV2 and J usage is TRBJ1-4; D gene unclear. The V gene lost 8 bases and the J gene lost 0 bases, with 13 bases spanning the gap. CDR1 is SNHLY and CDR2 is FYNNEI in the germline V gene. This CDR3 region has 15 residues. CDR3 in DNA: TGTGCCAGCCTTTATCCAGCCGCAACTAATGAAAAACTGTTTTTT. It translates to CASLYPAATNEKLFF.

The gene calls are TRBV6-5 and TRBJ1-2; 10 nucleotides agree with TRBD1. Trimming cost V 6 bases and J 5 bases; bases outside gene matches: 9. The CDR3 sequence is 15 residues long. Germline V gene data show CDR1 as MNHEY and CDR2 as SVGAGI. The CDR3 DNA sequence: TGTGCCAGCAGACAGACCTTGGGACAGGGGTATGGCTACACCTTC. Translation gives CASRQTLGQGYGYTF.

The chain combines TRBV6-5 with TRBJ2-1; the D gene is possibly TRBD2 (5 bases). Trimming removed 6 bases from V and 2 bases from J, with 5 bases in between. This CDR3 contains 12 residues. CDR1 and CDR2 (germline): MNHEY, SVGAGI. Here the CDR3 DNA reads TGTGCCAGCAGCGGGACCTACAATGAGCAGTTCTTC. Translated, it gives CASSGTYNEQFF.

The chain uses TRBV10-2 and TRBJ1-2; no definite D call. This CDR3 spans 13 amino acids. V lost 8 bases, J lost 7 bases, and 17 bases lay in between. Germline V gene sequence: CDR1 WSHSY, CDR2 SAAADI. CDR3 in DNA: TGCGCCAGCGGAGAAGGGTTGTCCGCTGGCTACACCTTC. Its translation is CASGEGLSAGYTF.

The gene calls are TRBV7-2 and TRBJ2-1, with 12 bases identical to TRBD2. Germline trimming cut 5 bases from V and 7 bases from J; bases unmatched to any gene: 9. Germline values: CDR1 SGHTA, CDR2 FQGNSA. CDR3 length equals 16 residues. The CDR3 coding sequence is TGTGCCAGCAGCACCTATCTAGCGGGGGGGCAGAATGAGCAGTTCTTC. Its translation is CASSTYLAGGQNEQFF.

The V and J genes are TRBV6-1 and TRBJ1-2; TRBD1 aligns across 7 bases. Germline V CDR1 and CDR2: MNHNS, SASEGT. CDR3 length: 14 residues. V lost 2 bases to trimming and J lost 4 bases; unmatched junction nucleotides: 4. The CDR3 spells CASSEMDRPYGYTF. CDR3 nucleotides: TGTGCCAGCAGTGAAATGGACAGGCCCTATGGCTACACCTTC.

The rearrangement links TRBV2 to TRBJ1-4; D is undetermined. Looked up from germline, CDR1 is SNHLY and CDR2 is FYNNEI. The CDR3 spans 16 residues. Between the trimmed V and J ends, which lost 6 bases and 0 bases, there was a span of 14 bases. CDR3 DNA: TGTGCCAGCAGCGGGAGACGGCTTGCAACTAATGAAAAACTGTTTTTT. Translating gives CASSGRRLATNEKLFF. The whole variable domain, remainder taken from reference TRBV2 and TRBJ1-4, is EPEVTQTPSHQVTQMGQEVILRCVPISNHLYFYWYRQILGQKVEFLVSFYNNEISEKSEIFDDQFSVERPDGSNFTLKIRSTKLEDSAMYFCASSGRRLATNEKLFFGSGTQLSVL.

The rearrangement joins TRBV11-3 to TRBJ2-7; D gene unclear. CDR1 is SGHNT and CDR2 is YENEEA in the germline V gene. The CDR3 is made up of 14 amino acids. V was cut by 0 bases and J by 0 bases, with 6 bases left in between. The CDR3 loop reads CASSLDQSSYEQYF. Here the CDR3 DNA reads TGTGCCAGCAGCTTAGATCAGAGCTCCTACGAGCAGTACTTC. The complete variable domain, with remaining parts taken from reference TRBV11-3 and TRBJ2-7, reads EAGVVQSPRYKIIEKKQPVAFWCNPISGHNTLYWYLQNLGQGPELLIRYENEEAVDDSQLPKDRFSAERLKGVDSTLKIQPAELGDSAVYLCASSLDQSSYEQYFGPGTRLTVT.

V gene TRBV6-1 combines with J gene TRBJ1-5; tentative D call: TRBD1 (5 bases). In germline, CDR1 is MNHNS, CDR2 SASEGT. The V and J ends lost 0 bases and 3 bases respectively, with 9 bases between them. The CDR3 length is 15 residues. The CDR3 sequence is CASSEAGRNNQPQHF. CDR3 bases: TGTGCCAGCAGTGAAGCGGGACGGAACAATCAGCCCCAGCATTTT.

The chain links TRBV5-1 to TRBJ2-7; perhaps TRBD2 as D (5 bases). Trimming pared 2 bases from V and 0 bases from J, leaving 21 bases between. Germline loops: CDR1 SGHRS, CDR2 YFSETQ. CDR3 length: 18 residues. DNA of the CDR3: TGCGCCAGCAGCTTTAGGGCGGGCCGCGCCTCCATCTCCTACGAGCAGTACTTC. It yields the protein CASSFRAGRASISYEQYF.

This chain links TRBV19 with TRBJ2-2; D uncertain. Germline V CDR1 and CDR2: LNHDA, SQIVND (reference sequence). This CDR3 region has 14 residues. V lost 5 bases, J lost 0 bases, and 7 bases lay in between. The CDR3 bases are TGTGCCAGTAGTTCGACTGCGAACACCGGGGAGCTGTTTTTT. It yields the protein CASSSTANTGELFF.

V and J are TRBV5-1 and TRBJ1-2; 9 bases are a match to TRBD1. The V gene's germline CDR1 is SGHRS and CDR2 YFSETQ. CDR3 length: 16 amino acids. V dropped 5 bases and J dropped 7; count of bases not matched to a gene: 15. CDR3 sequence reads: CASRMRSPGQGSGYTF. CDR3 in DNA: TGCGCCAGCAGGATGAGAAGCCCGGGACAGGGAAGTGGCTACACCTTC. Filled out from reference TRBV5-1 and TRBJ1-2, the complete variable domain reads KAGVTQTPRYLIKTRGQQVTLSCSPISGHRSVSWYQQTPGQGLQFLFEYFSETQRNKGNFPGRFSGRQFSNSRSEMNVSTLELGDSALYLCASRMRSPGQGSGYTFGSGTRLTVV.

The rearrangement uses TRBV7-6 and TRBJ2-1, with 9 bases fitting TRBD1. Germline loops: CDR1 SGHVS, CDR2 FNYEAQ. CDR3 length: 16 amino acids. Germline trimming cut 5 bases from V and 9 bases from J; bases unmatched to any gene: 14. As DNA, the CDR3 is TGTGCCAGCAGCCCCGGGGCGGGACAGGGAGGGACTGAGCAGTTCTTC. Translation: CASSPGAGQGGTEQFF.

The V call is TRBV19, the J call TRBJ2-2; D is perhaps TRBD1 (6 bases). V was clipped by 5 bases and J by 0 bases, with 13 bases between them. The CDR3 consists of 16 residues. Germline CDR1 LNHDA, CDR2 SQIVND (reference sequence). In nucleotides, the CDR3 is TGTGCCAGTAGTTCCTGGACAGTAGCGAACACCGGGGAGCTGTTTTTT. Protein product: CASSSWTVANTGELFF.

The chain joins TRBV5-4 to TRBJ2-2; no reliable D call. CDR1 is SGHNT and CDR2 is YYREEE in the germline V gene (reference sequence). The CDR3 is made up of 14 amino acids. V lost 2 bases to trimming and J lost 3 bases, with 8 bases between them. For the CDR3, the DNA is TGTGCCAGCAGCTTTTCGGACGACACCGGGGAGCTGTTTTTT. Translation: CASSFSDDTGELFF.

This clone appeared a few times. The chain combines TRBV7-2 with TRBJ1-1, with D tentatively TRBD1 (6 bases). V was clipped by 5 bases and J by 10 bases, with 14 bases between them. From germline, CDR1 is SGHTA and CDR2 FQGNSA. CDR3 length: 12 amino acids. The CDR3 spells CASSRRTEGAFF. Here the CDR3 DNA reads TGTGCCAGCAGCCGTAGGACAGAGGGAGCTTTCTTT.